The sequence of this T cell receptor beta chain was determined in a study of cytomegalovirus exposure and HLA in healthy donors. Study as a whole: Of all 400 or so donors who were genotyped, roughly 85% belonged to the Caucasian-associated ancestry cluster. Study-wide results and caveats: An analysis that came later showed most CMV-associated TCR beta chains appearing HLA-restricted. Presence/absence analyses treated sequencing depth as roughly uniform across donors. Later on, a genetic analysis was performed. It linked a missense variant in DCLRE1C with V- and J-gene trimming of TCR beta.

For this clone: Its antigen is unidentified.

With V trimmed by 4 bases and J by 4 bases, 7 bases remained unmatched. This CDR3 is built from 15 residues. Amplification used 60 Vbeta primers and 13 Jbeta primers. Sequencing was performed with immunoSEQ multiplex PCR; in TCRdb, only in-frame clones are kept and a portion is missing. The table includes approximately 70,000 clones, less than 85% detected once. The sequencing input was PBMCs. The V call is TRBV23-1, the J call TRBJ1-5, with 7 bases fitting TRBD1. TRBV23-1 is an ORF for which the function is uncertain. This receptor was identified in a woman in her forties or fifties in good health and CMV-seropositive. The CDR3 coding sequence is TGCGCCAGCAGTCCCAGGGGGTCCCTTAATCAGCCCCAGCATTTT. This sequence encodes CASSPRGSLNQPQHF.